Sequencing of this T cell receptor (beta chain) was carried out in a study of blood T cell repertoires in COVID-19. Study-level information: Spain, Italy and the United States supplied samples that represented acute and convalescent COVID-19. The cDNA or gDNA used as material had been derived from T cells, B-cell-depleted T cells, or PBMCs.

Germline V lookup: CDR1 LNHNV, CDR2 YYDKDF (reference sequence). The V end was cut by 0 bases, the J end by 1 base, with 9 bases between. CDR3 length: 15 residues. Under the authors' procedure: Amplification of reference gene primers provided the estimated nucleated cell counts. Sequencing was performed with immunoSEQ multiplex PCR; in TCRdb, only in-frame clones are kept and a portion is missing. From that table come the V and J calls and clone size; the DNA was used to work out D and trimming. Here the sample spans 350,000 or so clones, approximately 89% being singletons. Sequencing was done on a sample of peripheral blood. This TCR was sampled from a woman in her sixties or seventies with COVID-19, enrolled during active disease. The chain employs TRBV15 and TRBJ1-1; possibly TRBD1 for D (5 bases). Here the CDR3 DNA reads TGTGCCACCAGCAGAGACAGGGTTGGGAACACTGAAGCTTTCTTT. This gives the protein CATSRDRVGNTEAFF.